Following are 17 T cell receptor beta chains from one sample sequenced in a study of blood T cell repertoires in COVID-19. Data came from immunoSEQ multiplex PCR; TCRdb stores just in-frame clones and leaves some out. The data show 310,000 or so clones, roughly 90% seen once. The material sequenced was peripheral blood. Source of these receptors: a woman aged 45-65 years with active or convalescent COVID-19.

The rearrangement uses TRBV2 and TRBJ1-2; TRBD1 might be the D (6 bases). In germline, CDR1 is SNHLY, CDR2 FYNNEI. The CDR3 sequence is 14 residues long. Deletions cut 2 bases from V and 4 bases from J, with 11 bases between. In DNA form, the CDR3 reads TGTGCCAGCAGTGAAAATCAGGGGACCTATGGCTACACCTTC. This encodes CASSENQGTYGYTF.

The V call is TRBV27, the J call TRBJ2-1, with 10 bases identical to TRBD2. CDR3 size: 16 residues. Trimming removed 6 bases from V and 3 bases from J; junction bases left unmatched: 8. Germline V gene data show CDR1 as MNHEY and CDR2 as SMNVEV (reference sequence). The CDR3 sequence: CASSPRGTSDYNEQFF. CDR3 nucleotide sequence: TGTGCCAGCAGCCCTCGCGGGACTAGCGACTACAATGAGCAGTTCTTC.

The CDR3 DNA follows: TGTGCCAGTATCTTGGACAGGGGGCGGTCGGGCACTGAAGCTTTCTTT. This encodes CASILDRGRSGTEAFF. V and J are TRBV19 and TRBJ1-1; 11 bases are a match to TRBD1. The V and J ends lost 7 bases and 4 bases, in that order; junction bases with no gene match: 11. This CDR3 has 16 residues. The germline V gene encodes CDR1 LNHDA and CDR2 SQIVND (reference sequence).

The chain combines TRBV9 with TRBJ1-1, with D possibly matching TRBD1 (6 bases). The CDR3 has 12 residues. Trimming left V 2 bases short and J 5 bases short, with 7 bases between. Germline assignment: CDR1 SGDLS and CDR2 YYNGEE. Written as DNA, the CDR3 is TGTGCCAGCAGCGTGCAGGGGACTGAAGCTTTCTTT. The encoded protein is CASSVQGTEAFF.

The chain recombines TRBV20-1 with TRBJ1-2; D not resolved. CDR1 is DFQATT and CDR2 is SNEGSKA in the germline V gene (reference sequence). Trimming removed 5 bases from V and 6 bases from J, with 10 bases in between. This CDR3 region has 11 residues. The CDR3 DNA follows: TGCAGTGCTCGAACCTACGATGGCTACACCTTC. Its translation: CSARTYDGYTF.

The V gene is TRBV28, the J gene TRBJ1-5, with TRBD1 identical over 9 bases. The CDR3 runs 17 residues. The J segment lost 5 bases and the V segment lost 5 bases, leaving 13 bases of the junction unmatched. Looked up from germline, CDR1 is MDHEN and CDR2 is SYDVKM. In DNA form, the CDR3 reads TGTGCCAGCAGTGGGGCCGGGACAGGGAGCCCCTATCAGCCCCAGCATTTT. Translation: CASSGAGTGSPYQPQHF. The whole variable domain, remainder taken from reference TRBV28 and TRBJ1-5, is DVKVTQSSRYLVKRTGEKVFLECVQDMDHENMFWYRQDPGLGLRLIYFSYDVKMKEKGDIPEGYSVSREKKERFSLILESASTNQTSMYLCASSGAGTGSPYQPQHFGDGTRLSIL.

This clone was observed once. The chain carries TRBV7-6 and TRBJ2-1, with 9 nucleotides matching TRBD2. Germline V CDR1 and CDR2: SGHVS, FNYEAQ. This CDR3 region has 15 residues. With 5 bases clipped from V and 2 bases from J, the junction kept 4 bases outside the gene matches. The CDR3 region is CASSLSGGTYNEQFF. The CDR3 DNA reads TGTGCCAGCAGCCTTAGCGGGGGTACCTACAATGAGCAGTTCTTC.

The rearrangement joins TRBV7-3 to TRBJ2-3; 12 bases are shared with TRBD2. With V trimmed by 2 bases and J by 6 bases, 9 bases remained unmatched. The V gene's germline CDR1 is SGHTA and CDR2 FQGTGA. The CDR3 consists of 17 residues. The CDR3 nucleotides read TGTGCCAGCAGCTTATCACCCACGACTAGCGGGGGTGATACGCAGTATTTT. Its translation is CASSLSPTTSGGDTQYF.

The CDR3 region has the DNA TGTGCCAGCAGCCCCGGGACTAGCGGTACCTACGAGCAGTACTTC. Translated, it gives CASSPGTSGTYEQYF. The chain employs TRBV27 and TRBJ2-7, with 11 bases that match TRBD2. This CDR3 spans 15 amino acids. Trimming removed 6 bases from V and 2 bases from J; junction bases left unmatched: 6. Germline V gene lookup returns CDR1 MNHEY and CDR2 SMNVEV (reference sequence).

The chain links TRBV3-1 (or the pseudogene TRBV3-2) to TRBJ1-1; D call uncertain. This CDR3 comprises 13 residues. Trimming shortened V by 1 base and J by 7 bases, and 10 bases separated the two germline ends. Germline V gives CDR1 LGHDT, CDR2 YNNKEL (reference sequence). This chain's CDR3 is CASSQAKSNEAFF. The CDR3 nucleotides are TGTGCCAGCAGCCAAGCCAAGAGTAATGAAGCTTTCTTT.

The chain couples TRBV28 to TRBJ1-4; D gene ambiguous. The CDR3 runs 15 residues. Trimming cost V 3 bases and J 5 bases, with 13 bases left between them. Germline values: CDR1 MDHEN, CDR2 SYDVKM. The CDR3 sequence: CASSLAADLNEKLFF. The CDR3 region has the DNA TGTGCCAGCAGTTTGGCGGCAGACCTGAATGAAAAACTGTTTTTT.

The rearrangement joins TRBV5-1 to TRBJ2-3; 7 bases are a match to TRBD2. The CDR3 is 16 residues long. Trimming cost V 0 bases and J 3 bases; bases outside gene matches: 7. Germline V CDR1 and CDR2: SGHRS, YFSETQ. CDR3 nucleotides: TGCGCCAGCAGCTTGGCGGGGATTAGCGGGACAGATACGCAGTATTTT. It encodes CASSLAGISGTDTQYF.

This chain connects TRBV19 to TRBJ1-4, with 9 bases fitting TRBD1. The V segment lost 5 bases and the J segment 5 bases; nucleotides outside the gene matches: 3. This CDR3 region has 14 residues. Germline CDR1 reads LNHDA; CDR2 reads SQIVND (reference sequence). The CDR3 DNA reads TGTGCCAGTAGTCCAACAGGGGGCAATGAAAAACTGTTTTTT. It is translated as CASSPTGGNEKLFF.

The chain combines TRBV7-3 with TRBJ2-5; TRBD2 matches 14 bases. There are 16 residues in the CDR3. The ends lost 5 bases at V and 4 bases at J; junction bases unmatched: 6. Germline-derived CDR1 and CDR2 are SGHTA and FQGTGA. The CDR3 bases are TGTGCCAGCAGCCCGACTAGCGGGAGGGCCGGAGAGACCCAGTACTTC. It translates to CASSPTSGRAGETQYF. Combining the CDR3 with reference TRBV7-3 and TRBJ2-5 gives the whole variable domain GAGVSQTPSNKVTEKGKYVELRCDPISGHTALYWYRQSLGQGPEFLIYFQGTGAADDSGLPNDRFFAVRPEGSVSTLKIQRTERGDSAVYLCASSPTSGRAGETQYFGPGTRLLVL.

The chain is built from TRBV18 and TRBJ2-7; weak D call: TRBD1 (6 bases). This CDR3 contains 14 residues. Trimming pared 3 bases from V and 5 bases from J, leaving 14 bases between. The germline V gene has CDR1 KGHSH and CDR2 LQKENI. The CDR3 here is CASSPGQGINEQYF. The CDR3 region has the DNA TGTGCCAGCTCACCGGGGCAGGGGATAAACGAGCAGTACTTC.

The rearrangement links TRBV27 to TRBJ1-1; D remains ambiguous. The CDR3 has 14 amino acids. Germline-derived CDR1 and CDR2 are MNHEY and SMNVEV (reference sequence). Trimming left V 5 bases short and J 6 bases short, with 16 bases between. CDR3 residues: CASSPGGLAAEAFF. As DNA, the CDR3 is TGTGCCAGCAGTCCCGGCGGGTTAGCGGCTGAAGCTTTCTTT.

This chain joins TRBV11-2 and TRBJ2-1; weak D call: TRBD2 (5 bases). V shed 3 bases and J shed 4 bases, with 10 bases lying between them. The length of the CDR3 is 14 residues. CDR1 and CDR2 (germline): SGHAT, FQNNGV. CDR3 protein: CASSLRVKYNEQFF. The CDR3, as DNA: TGTGCCAGCAGCTTGAGGGTGAAATACAATGAGCAGTTCTTC.